This is a list of T cell receptor beta chains from one sample in a study of patients and donors after allogeneic stem cell transplantation. TCRdb redid the calling of the RT-PCR reads with MiXCR, one entry per CDR3 protein. Of around 240,000 distinct CDR3 sequences in the sample, roughly 15% were seen once. The specimen sequenced was blood, either unsorted or a sorted T cell fraction (not recorded which). All receptors come from a human donor who was either an allogeneic HSCT recipient or a stem cell or donor lymphocyte infusion donor (not recorded which). It is not recorded whose cells these are; they may come from a transplant donor. Each CDR3 is given with its conserved first and last residue. A D gene is named only where the DNA matches it firmly. Clone size is given for some rows only: seen once, a few or many times, or a class if the clone is expanded.

j_call d_call v_call clone_size cdr3_aa cdr3_nt
TRBJ2-5 NA TRBV12-3/TRBV12-4 NA CASSPPGGWGETQYF TGTGCCAGCAGTCCCCCAGGAGGGTGGGGGGAGACCCAGTACTTC
TRBJ1-1 NA TRBV6-1 few CASRILFFGGRDTEAFF TGTGCCAGCAGGATTTTGTTCTTCGGGGGGCGAGACACTGAAGCTTTCTTT
TRBJ1-2 TRBD1 TRBV30 few CAWSPDRGKGYTF TGTGCCTGGAGCCCGGACAGGGGTAAGGGCTACACCTTC
TRBJ2-7 NA TRBV3-1 NA CASSQGRPTYEQYF TGTGCCAGCAGCCAAGGGAGGCCGACCTACGAGCAGTACTTC
TRBJ2-7 TRBD2 TRBV20-1 many CSASTWSGGAGEQYF TGCAGTGCTTCGACCTGGAGCGGGGGGGCCGGGGAGCAGTACTTC
TRBJ2-3 NA TRBV29-1 many CSGLASTDTQYF TGCAGCGGCCTAGCGTCCACAGATACGCAGTATTTT
TRBJ1-2 NA TRBV7-8 NA CASSLALGGKGYGYTF TGTGCCAGCAGCTTAGCGCTCGGGGGAAAGGGATATGGCTACACCTTC
TRBJ2-1 TRBD1 TRBV9 many CASSVAGGNEQFF TGTGCCAGCAGCGTAGCAGGGGGCAATGAGCAGTTCTTC
TRBJ2-5 NA TRBV5-5 few CASSTIPLTQGGETQYF TGTGCCAGCAGCACGATTCCCCTAACCCAGGGGGGAGAGACCCAGTACTTC
TRBJ2-1 TRBD2 TRBV5-6 NA CASSPWGSGGPAGNEQFF TGTGCCAGCAGCCCCTGGGGTAGCGGGGGGCCGGCCGGCAATGAGCAGTTCTTC
TRBJ1-2 NA TRBV5-4 NA CASSGVMGYGYTF TGTGCCAGCAGCGGGGTAATGGGGTATGGCTACACCTTC
TRBJ2-1 TRBD2 TRBV11-3 NA CASSSLAGGPFGEQFF TGTGCCAGCAGCTCATTAGCGGGAGGGCCCTTCGGAGAGCAGTTCTTC
TRBJ1-5 NA TRBV5-5 few CASSRYGQPSQPQHF TGTGCCAGCAGCCGTTACGGACAGCCGAGTCAGCCCCAGCATTTT
TRBJ2-3 NA TRBV24-1 many CATSVGNTDTQYF TGTGCCACCAGTGTGGGAAACACAGATACGCAGTATTTT
TRBJ2-5 TRBD2 TRBV10-3 NA CAISEGLAGQETQYF TGTGCCATCAGTGAGGGACTAGCGGGGCAAGAGACCCAGTACTTC
TRBJ2-7 NA TRBV6-1 few CASSGTVESSYEQYF TGTGCCAGCAGCGGGACTGTCGAGAGCTCCTACGAGCAGTACTTC
TRBJ2-2 NA TRBV18 NA CASSRGRGGELFF TGTGCCAGCTCACGGGGTCGAGGCGGGGAGCTGTTTTTT
TRBJ2-1 NA TRBV20-1 many CSARRLYNEQFF TGCAGTGCTAGGAGACTCTACAATGAGCAGTTCTTC
TRBJ2-1 TRBD2 TRBV25-1 once CASRSLAGGPHEQFF TGTGCCAGCAGATCACTAGCGGGGGGGCCTCATGAGCAGTTCTTC
TRBJ2-7 NA TRBV13 few CASRDGSGDYEQYF TGTGCCAGCAGGGACGGGAGCGGCGACTACGAGCAGTACTTC
TRBJ1-1 TRBD1 TRBV2 few CASSETRGLGTEAFF TGTGCCAGCAGTGAAACCAGGGGGCTGGGCACTGAAGCTTTCTTT
TRBJ2-5 NA TRBV29-1 few CSVSEAGFQETQYF TGCAGCGTTTCAGAAGCGGGTTTCCAAGAGACCCAGTACTTC
TRBJ2-5 NA TRBV20-1 NA CSARDLVGETQYF TGCAGTGCTAGAGATCTGGTTGGGGAGACCCAGTACTTC
TRBJ1-2 NA TRBV12-5 many CASGSGTETYGYTF TGTGCTAGTGGTTCGGGAACAGAGACCTATGGCTACACCTTC
TRBJ2-7 TRBD1 TRBV5-5 few CASSIRDRDSYEQYF TGTGCCAGCAGCATTCGGGACAGGGACTCCTACGAGCAGTACTTC
TRBJ1-5 TRBD1 TRBV12-3/TRBV12-4 NA CASSVLGTGGASNQPQHF TGTGCCAGCAGTGTCCTCGGGACAGGGGGCGCGAGCAATCAGCCCCAGCATTTT
TRBJ2-5 TRBD2 TRBV7-2 few CASSATSGSWETQYF TGTGCCAGCAGCGCGACTAGCGGGAGTTGGGAGACCCAGTACTTC
TRBJ1-4 NA TRBV5-6 few CASSPRDLNEKLFF TGTGCCAGCAGCCCACGGGACCTTAATGAAAAACTGTTTTTT
TRBJ1-2 NA TRBV7-2 NA CASSITMGKDYGYTF TGTGCCAGCAGCATAACGATGGGAAAGGATTATGGCTACACCTTC
TRBJ1-2 NA TRBV9 many CAERHGLLYGYTF TGTGCCGAGAGACACGGGCTCCTCTATGGCTACACCTTC
TRBJ2-5 NA TRBV2 few CAAPLGGYQETQYF TGTGCCGCGCCGCTCGGGGGCTACCAAGAGACCCAGTACTTC
TRBJ2-1 TRBD2 TRBV20-1 few CSAIRILAGVYNEQFF TGCAGTGCCATCCGGATCCTAGCGGGGGTTTACAATGAGCAGTTCTTC
TRBJ1-2 NA TRBV7-2 NA CASSLGPGNYGYTF TGTGCCAGCAGCTTGGGACCGGGAAACTATGGCTACACCTTC
TRBJ2-5 NA TRBV20-1 NA CSARLTRTNLGGETQYF TGCAGTGCTAGACTCACCCGGACAAACCTCGGGGGAGAGACCCAGTACTTC
TRBJ2-7 NA TRBV7-2 few CGTGNYEQYF TGTGGAACGGGAAACTACGAGCAGTACTTC
TRBJ2-4 NA TRBV6-2/TRBV6-3 few CASSPRGGVGNIQYF TGTGCCAGCAGTCCAAGGGGCGGGGTAGGCAACATTCAGTACTTC
TRBJ2-7 TRBD2 TRBV10-3 NA CASKPGLQNYEQYF TGTGCCTCAAAACCGGGACTACAAAACTACGAGCAGTACTTC
TRBJ2-3 NA TRBV6-2/TRBV6-3 many CASSYSTSGGRTQYF TGTGCCAGCAGTTACTCGACTTCTGGAGGGCGGACGCAGTATTTT
TRBJ2-1 NA TRBV7-3 NA CASSSSGTVFGKGQFF TGTGCCAGCAGCTCATCCGGGACTGTCTTTGGAAAGGGGCAGTTCTTC
TRBJ2-1 NA TRBV18 many CASSPKYNEQFF TGTGCCAGCTCACCAAAGTACAATGAGCAGTTCTTC
TRBJ2-3 TRBD1 TRBV11-2 few CASSLQAGGVTSTDTQYF TGTGCCAGCAGCTTACAGGCAGGGGGTGTTACTAGCACAGATACGCAGTATTTT
TRBJ2-2 NA TRBV9 NA CASSKGLNTGELFF TGTGCCAGCAGCAAGGGTCTCAACACCGGGGAGCTGTTTTTT
TRBJ1-4 NA TRBV27 few CASRRQAVNEKLFF TGTGCCAGCAGGAGACAGGCGGTGAATGAAAAACTGTTTTTT